This entry concerns a single TCR beta chain. Its antigen remains unidentified. A read error may produce the germline difference seen at one junction end. 5'RACE with constant-segment primers yielded barcoded, UMI-tagged TCR alpha and TCR beta cDNA libraries. Via MiXCR, TCRdb re-called the 5' RACE reads, giving one row per CDR3 protein. The top ten hold under 15% of the sample, which has about 470,000 distinct CDR3 sequences, around a quarter seen once. The data originate from a study of T-cell memory formation after mild COVID-19. Looked up from germline, CDR1 is LGHDT and CDR2 is YNNKEL (reference sequence). This CDR3 has 12 residues. Study-level findings and limits: Nothing confirmed that second-wave clones peaking on day 37 were specific for SARS-CoV-2.

This receptor was identified in an adult woman who had mild COVID-19 (a few samples of this study predate the infection). Cell type and time point are not known. Sequencing was performed on PBMCs or a T cell subset sorted from them (not recorded which). The chain employs TRBV3-1 and TRBJ2-7, with TRBD2 matching over 9 bases. CDR3 sequence (DNA): TGTGCCAGCAGCCAAGACGGTAGCGGGAGACTCTTC. The encoded protein is CASSQDGSGRLF.